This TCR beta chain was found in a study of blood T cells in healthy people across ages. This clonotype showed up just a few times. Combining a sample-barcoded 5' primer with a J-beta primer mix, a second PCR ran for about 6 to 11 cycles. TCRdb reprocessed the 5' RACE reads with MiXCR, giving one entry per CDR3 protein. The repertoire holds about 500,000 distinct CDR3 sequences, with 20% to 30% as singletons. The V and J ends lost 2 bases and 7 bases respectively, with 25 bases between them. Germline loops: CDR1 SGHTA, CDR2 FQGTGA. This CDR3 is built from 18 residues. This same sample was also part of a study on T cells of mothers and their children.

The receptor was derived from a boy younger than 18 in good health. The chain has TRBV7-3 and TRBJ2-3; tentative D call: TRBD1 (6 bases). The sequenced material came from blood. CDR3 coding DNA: TGTGCCAGCAGCTTAGGGGGAATCCGGGACACCGCGGTGAATACGCAGTATTTT. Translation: CASSLGGIRDTAVNTQYF.